The 2 T cell receptor beta chains reported below all come from one sample, sequenced in a study of T cell changes during pregnancy in multiple sclerosis. Here immunoSEQ multiplex PCR was the method, and the copy in TCRdb shows in-frame clones only, minus some. This sample yields 75,000 to 100,000 clones, of which approximately 92% are seen a single time; 2% to 2.5% belongs to the top ten. This material consisted of peripheral blood, taken after pregnancy. The receptors were gathered from a female donor with multiple sclerosis, enrolled in a pregnancy study.

The chain joins TRBV5-1 to TRBJ1-2; 8 bases agree with TRBD1. In germline, CDR1 is SGHRS, CDR2 YFSETQ. This CDR3 has 15 residues. Trimming took 0 bases from V and 8 from J; bases not matched to a gene: 9. The CDR3 sequence: CASSLGTGTLWGYTF. For the CDR3, the DNA is TGCGCCAGCAGCTTGGGGACAGGGACGTTGTGGGGCTACACCTTC. The full variable domain, rest sourced from reference TRBV5-1 and TRBJ1-2, is KAGVTQTPRYLIKTRGQQVTLSCSPISGHRSVSWYQQTPGQGLQFLFEYFSETQRNKGNFPGRFSGRQFSNSRSEMNVSTLELGDSALYLCASSLGTGTLWGYTFGSGTRLTVV.

The chain has TRBV4-3 and TRBJ1-6; D is undetermined. V lost 5 bases and J lost 7, with 18 bases in between. CDR3 length: 16 residues. CDR1 is LGHNA and CDR2 is YSLEER in the germline V gene. CDR3 nucleotides: TGCGCCAGCAGCTACACTAGGACTGATTCGAATTCACCCCTCCACTTT. Encoded protein: CASSYTRTDSNSPLHF.